These T cell receptor beta chains were read from a single sample in a study of OX40 agonist ivuxolimab in advanced cancers. Measured with immunoSEQ multiplex PCR; TCRdb has only the in-frame clones, and not every one. The sample yields roughly 110,000 clones, roughly nine tenths seen once. The sequences come from CD4+ or CD8+ T cells sorted from blood, collected in a trial of the OX40 agonist ivuxolimab. Receptors were obtained from an adult with an advanced solid tumor such as melanoma, head and neck, liver or kidney cancer. CDR3s leave out the opening cysteine and the closing phenylalanine or tryptophan. The order of the fields is V gene, CDR3 length, J gene, CDR3 protein.

>TRBV30|11|TRBJ2-5
AWDRQGSETQY
>TRBV6-4|11|TRBJ2-7
APSPAISYEQY
>TRBV30|11|TRBJ1-2
ARGAGRGYGYT
>TRBV21-1|15|TRBJ1-4
ASTAQGARATNEKLF
>TRBV20-1|9|TRBJ1-2
SAGTNYGYT
>TRBV28|14|TRBJ1-5
ASNIGPANSNQPQH
>TRBV6-6|12|TRBJ2-7
ASSLAGGSYEQY
>TRBV19|12|TRBJ2-5
ASSQSRPQETQY
>TRBV7-8|13|TRBJ2-7
ASSRTGTGGYEQY
>TRBV30|11|TRBJ1-3
AWKSAFGNTIY
>TRBV15|13|TRBJ2-3
ATSSLGGAGDTQY